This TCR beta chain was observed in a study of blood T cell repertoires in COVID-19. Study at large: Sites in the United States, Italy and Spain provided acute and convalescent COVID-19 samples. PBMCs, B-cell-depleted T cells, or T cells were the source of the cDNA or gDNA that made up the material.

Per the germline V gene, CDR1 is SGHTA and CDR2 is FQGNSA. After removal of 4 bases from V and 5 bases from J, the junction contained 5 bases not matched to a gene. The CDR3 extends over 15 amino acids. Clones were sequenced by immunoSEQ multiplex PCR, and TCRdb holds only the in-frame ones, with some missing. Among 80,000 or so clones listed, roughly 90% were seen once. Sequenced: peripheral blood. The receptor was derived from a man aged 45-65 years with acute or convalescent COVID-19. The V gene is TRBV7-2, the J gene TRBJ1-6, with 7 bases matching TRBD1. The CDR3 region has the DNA TGTGCCAGCAGCTCAGAGACAGGGAATAATTCACCCCTCCACTTT. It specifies CASSSETGNNSPLHF.